The source of this T cell receptor beta chain is a study of cytotoxic CD8 clonotypes in ibrutinib-treated CLL. Germline V CDR1 and CDR2: LNHDA, SQIVND (reference sequence). With 1 base removed from V and 2 bases from J, the gap between germline ends came to 23 bases. This CDR3 spans 19 amino acids. Only in-frame clones appear in the TCRdb table, and some are missing; sequencing was by immunoSEQ multiplex PCR. This sample has some 310,000 clones, with roughly 80% found just once. Points on this clone: Its antigen remains unknown.

The study, taken as a whole, reports: Clonality (at baseline) was higher than in age-matched healthy donors and tracked circulating CD8+ T-cell counts.

V and J are TRBV19 and TRBJ1-2; D gene uncertain. The source material was PBMCs, sampled before ibrutinib treatment. This TCR came from a human donor with chronic lymphocytic leukemia. CDR3 amino acids: CASSIGPWASREENYGYTF. For the CDR3, the DNA is TGTGCCAGTAGTATAGGCCCGTGGGCCTCGCGGGAGGAAAACTATGGCTACACCTTC.